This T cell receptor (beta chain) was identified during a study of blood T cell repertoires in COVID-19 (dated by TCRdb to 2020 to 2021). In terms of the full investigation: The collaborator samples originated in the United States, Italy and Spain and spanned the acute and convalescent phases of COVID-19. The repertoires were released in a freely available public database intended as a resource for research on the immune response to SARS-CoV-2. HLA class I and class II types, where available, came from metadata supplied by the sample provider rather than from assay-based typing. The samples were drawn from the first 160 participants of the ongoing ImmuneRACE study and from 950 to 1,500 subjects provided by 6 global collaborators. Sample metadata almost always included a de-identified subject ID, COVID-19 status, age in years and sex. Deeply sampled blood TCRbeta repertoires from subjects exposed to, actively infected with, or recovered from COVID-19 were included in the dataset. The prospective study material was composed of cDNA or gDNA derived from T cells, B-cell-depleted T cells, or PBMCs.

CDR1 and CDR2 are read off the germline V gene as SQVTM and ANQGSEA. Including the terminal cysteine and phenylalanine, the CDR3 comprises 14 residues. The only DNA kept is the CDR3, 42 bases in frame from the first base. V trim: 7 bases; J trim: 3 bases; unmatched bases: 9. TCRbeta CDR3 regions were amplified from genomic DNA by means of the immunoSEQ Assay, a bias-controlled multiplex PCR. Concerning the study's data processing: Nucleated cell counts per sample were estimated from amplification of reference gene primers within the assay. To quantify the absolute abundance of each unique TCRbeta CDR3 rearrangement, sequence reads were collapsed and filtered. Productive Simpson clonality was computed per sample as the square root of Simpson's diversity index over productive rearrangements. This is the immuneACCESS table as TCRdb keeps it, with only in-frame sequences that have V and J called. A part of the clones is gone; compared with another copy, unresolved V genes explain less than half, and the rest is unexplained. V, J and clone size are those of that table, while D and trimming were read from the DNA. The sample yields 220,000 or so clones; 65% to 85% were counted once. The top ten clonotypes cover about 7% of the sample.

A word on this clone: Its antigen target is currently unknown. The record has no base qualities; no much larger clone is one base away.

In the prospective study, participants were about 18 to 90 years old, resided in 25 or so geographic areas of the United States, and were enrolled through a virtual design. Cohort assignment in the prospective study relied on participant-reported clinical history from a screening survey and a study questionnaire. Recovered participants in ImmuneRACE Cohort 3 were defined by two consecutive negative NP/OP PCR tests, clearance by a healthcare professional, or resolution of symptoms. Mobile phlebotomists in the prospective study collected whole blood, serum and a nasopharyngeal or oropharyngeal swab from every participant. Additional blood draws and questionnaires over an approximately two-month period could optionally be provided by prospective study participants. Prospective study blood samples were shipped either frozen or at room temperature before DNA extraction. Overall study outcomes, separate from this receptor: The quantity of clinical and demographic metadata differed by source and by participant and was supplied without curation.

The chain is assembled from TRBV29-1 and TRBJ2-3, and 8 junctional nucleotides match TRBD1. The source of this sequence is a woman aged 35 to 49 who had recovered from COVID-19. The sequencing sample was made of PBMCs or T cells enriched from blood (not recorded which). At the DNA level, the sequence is TGCAGCGCATCGGACAGGGCGGGGACAGATACGCAGTATTTT. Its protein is CSASDRAGTDTQYF.